The next 3 T cell receptor beta chains were all read from a single sample in a study of blood T cell repertoires in COVID-19. This table comes from immunoSEQ multiplex PCR, and its TCRdb copy is limited to in-frame clones, with some not included. The repertoire holds more than 300,000 clones, with approximately 89% as singletons. Sequencing used peripheral blood. The source is a woman aged 30 to 39 with COVID-19, enrolled during active disease.

The V and J genes are TRBV7-9 and TRBJ2-7, with TRBD2 matching over 7 bases. Trimming took 4 bases from V and 5 from J; bases not matched to a gene: 14. The CDR3 contains 16 residues. In germline, CDR1 is SEHNR, CDR2 FQNEAQ (reference sequence). The CDR3 region has the DNA TGTGCCAGCAGCTGGTGGGCAGGAGGGAGGGATCACGAGCAGTACTTC. Amino acid sequence: CASSWWAGGRDHEQYF. Full variable domain (missing parts from reference TRBV7-9 and TRBJ2-7): DTGVSQNPRHKITKRGQNVTFRCDPISEHNRLYWYRQTLGQGPEFLTYFQNEAQLEKSRLLSDRFSAERPKGSFSTLEIQRTEQGDSAMYLCASSWWAGGRDHEQYFGPGTRLTVT.

J is TRBJ2-1 and V is TRBV27; 7 nucleotides match TRBD2. Trimming removed 5 bases from V and 8 bases from J; junction bases left unmatched: 6. The CDR3 is 13 amino acids. Germline V lookup: CDR1 MNHEY, CDR2 SMNVEV (reference sequence). The CDR3 coding sequence is TGTGCCAGCAGTCTTGGGGGGGGGTATGAGCAGTTCTTC. This sequence encodes CASSLGGGYEQFF.

The chain uses TRBV5-1 and TRBJ1-2; a weak D match, TRBD1 (5 bases). This CDR3 has 14 residues. V lost 0 bases, J lost 7 bases, and 13 bases lay in between. Germline values: CDR1 SGHRS, CDR2 YFSETQ. CDR3 sequence (DNA): TGCGCCAGCAGCTTGGATCAGGGTGGAAGTGGCTACACCTTC. It yields the protein CASSLDQGGSGYTF.